This TCR beta chain was identified during a study of Graves' ophthalmopathy and Graves' hyperthyroidism. The sequenced template was RNA, covering the TCR beta CDR3 region. Investigators did first-round RT-PCR with HTBI primers, then second-round multiplex PCR. TCRdb reprocessed the multiplex PCR reads via MiXCR and lists one record per CDR3 protein. This repertoire shows 650,000 to 900,000 distinct CDR3 sequences, roughly 40% found once; its top ten account for approximately 43%. Germline CDR1 MNHEY, CDR2 SMNVEV (reference sequence). The ends were cut back, 3 bases at V and 2 bases at J, with 10 bases in the middle. The CDR3 consists of 14 residues.

The clonotype originates from an adult man with Graves' ophthalmopathy. This chain joins TRBV27 and TRBJ2-5; D is ambiguous. Sequenced: peripheral blood. CDR3 loop: CASSFGSSQETQYF. The CDR3 DNA reads as TGTGCCAGCAGTTTTGGCTCTTCACAAGAGACCCAGTACTTC.